Listed below are T cell receptor beta chains from one sample, sequenced in a study of Ad26.COV2.S vaccination and SARS-CoV-2 variants. Here immunoSEQ multiplex PCR was the method, and the copy in TCRdb shows in-frame clones only, minus some. This table has around 340,000 clones, 86% appearing once. The sample in question was peripheral blood, obtained in a trial of Ad26.COV2.S vaccine versus placebo. All receptors derive from a person between 18 and 65 years old who received the Ad26.COV2.S COVID-19 vaccine or a placebo. The CDR3 runs from the conserved cysteine through the conserved F or W. The D gene is left open where the match is weak.

d_gene,v_gene,j_gene,CDR3aa
TRBD2,TRBV19,TRBJ2-1,CASKAGVGDEQFF
TRBD2,TRBV6-2/TRBV6-3,TRBJ2-7,CASSYSLLAEPHYEQYF
NA,TRBV29-1,TRBJ1-2,CSVYREDGYTF
NA,TRBV28,TRBJ2-7,CASSFYRGDTYEQYF
NA,TRBV4-2,TRBJ1-3,CASSQASTGNTIYF
TRBD2,TRBV5-1,TRBJ2-3,CASSESGTSWRSTDTQYF
TRBD1,TRBV4-1,TRBJ1-1,CASSAPTGRTEAFF
NA,TRBV2,TRBJ2-3,CASSEGRRTDTQYF
TRBD2,TRBV6-2/TRBV6-3,TRBJ2-5,CASSYGVAGNQETQYF
NA,TRBV18,TRBJ1-1,CASSSRQEGAEAFF
TRBD2,TRBV7-6,TRBJ2-7,CASSLGGLAGDEQYF
NA,TRBV18,TRBJ2-1,CASSPPGNWAYNEQFF
NA,TRBV19,TRBJ1-1,CASSIRQSRGTEAFF
TRBD1,TRBV4-1,TRBJ1-3,CASSPDRGNTIYF
NA,TRBV10-2,TRBJ1-1,CASIDPGLNTEAFF
TRBD1,TRBV28,TRBJ2-4,CASSGTGSNIQYF
NA,TRBV6-2/TRBV6-3,TRBJ1-6,CASSYSMRTFYNSPLHF
NA,TRBV12-3/TRBV12-4,TRBJ2-5,CASSLAGKTQYF
NA,TRBV3-1/TRBV3-2,TRBJ2-3,CASSQDISRSAQYF
NA,TRBV12-3/TRBV12-4,TRBJ2-7,CASSLVGWTERYF
TRBD1,TRBV5-6,TRBJ2-7,CASSLRDREISSYEQYF
NA,TRBV9,TRBJ2-1,CASSPTRDNEQFF
NA,TRBV11-2,TRBJ2-1,CASSLVNNEQFF
NA,TRBV21-1,TRBJ1-3,CASSKSWGAGGNTIYF
NA,TRBV2,TRBJ1-6,CASKRDTDSPLHF
NA,TRBV6-5,TRBJ1-6,CASSPLQGGRSPLHF
NA,TRBV19,TRBJ1-1,CASSMTASGTEAFF